These 27 T cell receptor beta chains originate from one sample sequenced in a study of T cell changes during pregnancy in multiple sclerosis. Sequencing used immunoSEQ multiplex PCR; TCRdb keeps in-frame clones, though not all of them. The sample includes some 30,000 clones, about 91% of them seen just once. The sample here was CD8+ T cells from peripheral blood mononuclear cells, taken before pregnancy. Every receptor here comes from a female donor with multiple sclerosis, enrolled in a pregnancy study.

This chain uses TRBV5-4 with TRBJ1-3; D is perhaps TRBD1 (6 bases). The CDR3 loop spans 15 amino acids. V was cut by 4 bases and J by 0 bases, with 11 bases left in between. Germline V gives CDR1 SGHNT, CDR2 YYREEE (reference sequence). The CDR3 DNA reads TGTGCCAGCAGCGCTGACAGGAACTCTGGAAACACCATATATTTT. Its protein product is CASSADRNSGNTIYF.

The chain joins TRBV2 to TRBJ1-2; TRBD1 matches at 8 bases. Trimming took 2 bases from V and 0 from J; bases not matched to a gene: 2. The CDR3 is 15 amino acids. Germline V lookup: CDR1 SNHLY, CDR2 FYNNEI. This chain's CDR3 is CASSETDRANYGYTF. In DNA form, the CDR3 reads TGTGCCAGCAGTGAAACGGACAGGGCTAACTATGGCTACACCTTC.

The chain couples TRBV19 to TRBJ2-5; D perhaps matches TRBD2 (5 bases). This CDR3 comprises 13 residues. Germline CDR1 and CDR2: LNHDA and SQIVND (reference sequence). Trimming pared 7 bases from V and 2 bases from J, leaving 11 bases between. The CDR3 DNA sequence: TGTGCCAGTACCATCGGGATTCAAGAGACCCAGTACTTC. It specifies CASTIGIQETQYF.

The V and J genes are TRBV20-1 and TRBJ2-7; a weak D match, TRBD1 (6 bases). Germline loops: CDR1 DFQATT, CDR2 SNEGSKA (reference sequence). Trimming removed 5 bases from V and 3 bases from J, with 8 bases in between. This CDR3 has 11 amino acids. In DNA, the CDR3 is TGCAGTGCTCCGGACAGCTACGAGCAGTACTTC. This translates into CSAPDSYEQYF.

This chain uses TRBV6-5 with TRBJ2-2; D might be TRBD1 (5 bases). Germline-derived CDR1 and CDR2 are MNHEY and SVGAGI. The V end lost 5 bases, the J end lost 4 bases, and 8 bases lay between the germline ends. There are 13 residues in the CDR3. The CDR3 coding sequence is TGTGCCAGCAGTGTGCAGGGCACCGGGGAGCTGTTTTTT. Translating gives CASSVQGTGELFF.

This clone showed up just a few times. V usage is TRBV7-9 and J usage is TRBJ1-2; D is ambiguous. Germline V gene lookup returns CDR1 SEHNR and CDR2 FQNEAQ (reference sequence). There are 14 residues in the CDR3. With 10 bases removed from V and 4 bases from J, the gap between germline ends came to 19 bases. CDR3 amino acids: CATENPGVSYGYTF. The CDR3 coding sequence is TGTGCCACTGAAAATCCGGGAGTGAGCTATGGCTACACCTTC.

The rearrangement joins TRBV10-1 to TRBJ2-1; 15 bases are shared with TRBD2. From germline, CDR1 is WNHNN and CDR2 SYGVQD (reference sequence). The V segment lost 6 bases and the J segment 2 bases; nucleotides outside the gene matches: 11. The length of the CDR3 is 19 residues. As DNA, the CDR3 is TGCGCCAGCAGGCGGGGACTAGCGGGAGGACGGGGAACCTACAATGAGCAGTTCTTC. Translated: CASRRGLAGGRGTYNEQFF.

V is TRBV15 and J is TRBJ2-1, with TRBD2 identical over 8 bases. The J segment lost 6 bases and the V segment lost 5 bases, leaving 6 bases of the junction unmatched. Germline V gene lookup returns CDR1 LNHNV and CDR2 YYDKDF (reference sequence). The CDR3 loop spans 14 amino acids. CDR3 sequence (DNA): TGTGCCACCAGCGAACGGGAGGGCCTCAATGAGCAGTTCTTC. It is translated as CATSEREGLNEQFF.

The V and J genes are TRBV6-1 and TRBJ2-7; possible D gene TRBD1, 5 bases. Per the germline V gene, CDR1 is MNHNS and CDR2 is SASEGT. Trimming took 1 base from V and 0 from J, leaving 10 bases between them. This CDR3 has 15 residues. The CDR3 sequence: CASSEGFQGSYEQYF. The CDR3, as DNA: TGTGCCAGCAGTGAAGGCTTCCAGGGCTCCTACGAGCAGTACTTC.

The V gene is TRBV5-6, the J gene TRBJ2-7, with 7 bases identical to TRBD2. CDR3 length: 14 amino acids. V shed 4 bases and J 3 bases; nucleotides not matched to a gene: 7. Germline lookup yields CDR1 SGHDT and CDR2 YYEEEE. CDR3 residues: CASSPSGEGYEQYF. The CDR3 DNA sequence: TGTGCCAGCAGCCCCTCGGGGGAGGGCTACGAGCAGTACTTC.

This chain joins TRBV14 and TRBJ2-7; 7 positions match TRBD1. Germline CDR1 reads SGHDN; CDR2 reads FVKESK. The CDR3 has 16 amino acids. J was trimmed by 2 bases and V by 0 bases; bases with no gene match: 7. The DNA of the CDR3 is TGTGCCAGCAGCCAAGACTCCGACAGGGCCGCCTACGAGCAGTACTTC. Protein sequence: CASSQDSDRAAYEQYF.

The CDR3 region has the DNA TGTGCCAGCAGCACAAGTCTGCCGGAGGGGAATTCACCCCTCCACTTT. It translates to CASSTSLPEGNSPLHF. This chain links TRBV7-8 with TRBJ1-6; a possible D gene is TRBD1 (5 bases). V gave up 5 bases and J gave up 7 bases, with 18 bases separating them. The CDR3 extends over 16 amino acids. Per the germline V gene, CDR1 is SGHVS and CDR2 is FQNEAQ.

The rearrangement joins TRBV6-1 to TRBJ2-1; 9 bases line up with TRBD2. The CDR3 covers 17 residues. The V segment lost 2 bases and the J segment 4 bases; nucleotides outside the gene matches: 9. From germline, CDR1 is MNHNS and CDR2 SASEGT. CDR3 region: CASSEIPGGRGYNEQFF. The DNA for the CDR3 is TGTGCCAGCAGTGAAATCCCCGGCGGGAGGGGGTACAATGAGCAGTTCTTC.

There are a few counts of this clone. The chain couples TRBV7-8 to TRBJ2-1; TRBD1 aligns across 8 bases. The CDR3 covers 16 residues. Trimming cost V 2 bases and J 9 bases; bases outside gene matches: 12. Germline CDR1 and CDR2: SGHVS and FQNEAQ. CDR3 residues: CASSLWSGQAGGEQFF. The CDR3 DNA reads TGTGCCAGCAGCTTATGGTCGGGACAGGCTGGAGGTGAGCAGTTCTTC. The whole variable domain, remainder taken from reference TRBV7-8 and TRBJ2-1, is GAGVSQSPRYKVAKRGQDVALRCDPISGHVSLFWYQQALGQGPEFLTYFQNEAQLDKSGLPSDRFFAERPEGSVSTLKIQRTQQEDSAVYLCASSLWSGQAGGEQFFGPGTRLTVL.

The chain combines TRBV19 with TRBJ2-7; D might be TRBD1 (6 bases). The CDR3 spans 14 residues. From germline, CDR1 is LNHDA and CDR2 SQIVND (reference sequence). V dropped 5 bases and J dropped 1 base, with 12 bases sitting between them. The CDR3 coding sequence is TGTGCCAGTAGTTCCAGGACAGAGTCCTACGAGCAGTACTTC. It codes for CASSSRTESYEQYF.

V is TRBV5-1 and J is TRBJ2-7, with 12 positions matching TRBD2. V lost 4 bases and J lost 4; bases outside the gene matches: 18. Per germline, CDR1 SGHRS and CDR2 YFSETQ. The CDR3 is 19 residues long. Here the CDR3 DNA reads TGCGCCAGCAGCGACGACGGGACTAGCGGGCCGGCCGGTGGGTACGAGCAGTACTTC. It yields the protein CASSDDGTSGPAGGYEQYF.

Regarding this clone: The junction and the germline gene differ at one end; a read error may be behind it. The chain combines TRBV7-9 with TRBJ2-3; possibly TRBD2 for D (6 bases). The CDR3 contains 12 residues. Germline-derived CDR1 and CDR2 are SEHNR and FQNEAQ (reference sequence). DNA of the CDR3: TGTGCCAGCAGTTCCGGGACTCCCCCCAGGGATTTT. Residues: CASSSGTPPRDF.

The V gene is TRBV27, the J gene TRBJ1-6; D gene uncertain. The CDR3 is 13 residues long. V was pared by 2 bases and J by 9 bases, with 8 bases between. Looked up from germline, CDR1 is MNHEY and CDR2 is SMNVEV (reference sequence). CDR3: CASSLGRGSPLHF. CDR3 DNA: TGTGCCAGCAGTTTAGGCAGAGGTTCACCCCTCCACTTT.

This chain's CDR3 is CATQGGTDNSPLHF. The CDR3 region has the DNA TGTGCCACCCAGGGTGGGACAGACAATTCACCCCTCCACTTT. The chain couples TRBV19 to TRBJ1-6, with 7 bases matching TRBD1. The CDR3 is 14 amino acids. The J segment lost 7 bases and the V segment lost 10 bases, leaving 10 bases of the junction unmatched. CDR1 and CDR2 from the germline V gene are LNHDA and SQIVND (reference sequence).

This sequence joins TRBV9 and TRBJ2-5, with 8 bases that match TRBD1. The CDR3 extends over 15 amino acids. Germline assignment: CDR1 SGDLS and CDR2 YYNGEE. With V trimmed by 2 bases and J by 3 bases, 6 bases remained unmatched. The CDR3 loop reads CASSVDRGSEETQYF. The CDR3 DNA reads TGTGCCAGCAGCGTTGACAGGGGATCGGAAGAGACCCAGTACTTC.

The rearrangement uses TRBV9 and TRBJ1-6; TRBD1 might be the D (5 bases). Trimming took off 3 bases at V and 7 bases at J, with 11 bases between the two ends. Germline CDR1 reads SGDLS; CDR2 reads YYNGEE. The CDR3 length is 14 residues. CDR3 loop: CASSDRAGNSPLHF. The CDR3 nucleotides read TGTGCCAGCAGCGACCGGGCAGGGAATTCACCCCTCCACTTT. Looking up the rest from reference TRBV9 and TRBJ1-6 gives the full variable domain: DSGVTQTPKHLITATGQRVTLRCSPRSGDLSVYWYQQSLDQGLQFLIQYYNGEERAKGNILERFSAQQFPDLHSELNLSSLELGDSALYFCASSDRAGNSPLHFGNGTRLTVT.

The chain recombines TRBV11-3 with TRBJ2-7; 8 bases are shared with TRBD2. After removal of 8 bases from V and 2 bases from J, the junction contained 5 bases not matched to a gene. Per the germline V gene, CDR1 is SGHNT and CDR2 is YENEEA. This CDR3 has 13 amino acids. The CDR3 region is CASRGGGTYEQYF. In nucleotides, the CDR3 is TGTGCCAGCCGGGGCGGGGGGACCTACGAGCAGTACTTC.

This clone was seen more than once but under ten times. The genes are TRBV29-1 and TRBJ1-1; possibly TRBD1 for D (6 bases). The CDR3 has 12 residues. V was clipped by 7 bases and J by 1 base, with 10 bases between them. CDR1 and CDR2 (germline): SQVTM, ANQGSEA. The CDR3 DNA follows: TGCAGCGGCCTCAGGGGGAACACTGAAGCTTTCTTT. Residues: CSGLRGNTEAFF.

The genes are TRBV6-5 and TRBJ1-2; TRBD1 might be the D (5 bases). The germline V and J ends were trimmed by 5 bases and 5 bases, with 15 bases remaining between them. Per the germline V gene, CDR1 is MNHEY and CDR2 is SVGAGI. The CDR3 runs 14 residues. This chain's CDR3 is CASSPGRGGYGYTF. DNA of the CDR3: TGTGCCAGCAGTCCCGGGAGGGGAGGGTATGGCTACACCTTC.

This sequence joins TRBV19 and TRBJ1-2; D remains unclear. V gave up 3 bases and J gave up 3 bases, with 20 bases separating them. The length of the CDR3 is 17 residues. Germline V gives CDR1 LNHDA, CDR2 SQIVND (reference sequence). CDR3 sequence: CASSIPRGENDDYGYTF. The CDR3 region has the DNA TGTGCCAGTAGTATCCCCCGCGGGGAGAACGACGACTATGGCTACACCTTC.

The V and J genes are TRBV15 and TRBJ1-1, with D maybe TRBD1 (6 bases). This CDR3 is 14 amino acids long. CDR1 and CDR2 from the germline V gene are LNHNV and YYDKDF (reference sequence). V was pared by 4 bases and J by 5 bases, with 14 bases between. Here the CDR3 reads CATSTGGEGTEAFF. CDR3 nucleotides: TGTGCCACCAGCACGGGGGGCGAGGGGACTGAAGCTTTCTTT.

This clone was seen only once. V gene TRBV15 combines with J gene TRBJ2-7, with TRBD1 matching over 7 bases. The ends lost 4 bases at V and 3 bases at J; junction bases unmatched: 6. The CDR3 spans 14 residues. CDR1 is LNHNV, CDR2 YYDKDF, per germline (reference sequence). In DNA form, the CDR3 reads TGTGCCACCAGCATTTCGCGGACAGGCTACGAGCAGTACTTC. This gives the protein CATSISRTGYEQYF.